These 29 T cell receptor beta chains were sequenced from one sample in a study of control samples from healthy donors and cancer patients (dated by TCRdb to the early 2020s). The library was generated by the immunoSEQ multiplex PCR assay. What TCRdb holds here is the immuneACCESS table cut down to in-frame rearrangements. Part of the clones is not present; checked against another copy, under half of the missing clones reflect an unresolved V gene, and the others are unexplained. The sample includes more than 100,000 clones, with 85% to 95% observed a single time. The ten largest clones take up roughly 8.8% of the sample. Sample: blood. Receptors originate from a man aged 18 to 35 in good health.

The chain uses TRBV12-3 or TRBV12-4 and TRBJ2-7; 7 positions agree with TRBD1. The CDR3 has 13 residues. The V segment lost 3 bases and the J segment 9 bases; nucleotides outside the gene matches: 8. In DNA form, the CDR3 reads TGTGCCAGCAGTTTCGTACAGGGGAAAGTGCAGTACTTC. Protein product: CASSFVQGKVQYF.

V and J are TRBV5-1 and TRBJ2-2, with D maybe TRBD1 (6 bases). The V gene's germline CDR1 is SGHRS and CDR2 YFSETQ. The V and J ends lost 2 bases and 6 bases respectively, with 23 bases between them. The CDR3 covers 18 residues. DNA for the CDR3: TGCGCCAGCAGCTTACACGGTCCCCAGGGGCCCAACGCCGGGGAGCTGTTTTTT. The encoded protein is CASSLHGPQGPNAGELFF.

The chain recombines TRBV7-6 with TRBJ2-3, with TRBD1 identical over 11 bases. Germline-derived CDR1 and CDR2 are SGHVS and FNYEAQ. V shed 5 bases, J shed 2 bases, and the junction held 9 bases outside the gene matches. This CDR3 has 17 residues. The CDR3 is CASSRSYGQGATDTQYF. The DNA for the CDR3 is TGTGCCAGCAGCCGGAGCTATGGACAGGGGGCCACAGATACGCAGTATTTT.

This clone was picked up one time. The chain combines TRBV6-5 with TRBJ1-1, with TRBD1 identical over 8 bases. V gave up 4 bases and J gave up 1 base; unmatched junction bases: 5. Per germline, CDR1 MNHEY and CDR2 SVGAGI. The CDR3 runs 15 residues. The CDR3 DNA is TGTGCCAGCAGTTGGGACAGGCGATCGAACACTGAAGCTTTCTTT. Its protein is CASSWDRRSNTEAFF.

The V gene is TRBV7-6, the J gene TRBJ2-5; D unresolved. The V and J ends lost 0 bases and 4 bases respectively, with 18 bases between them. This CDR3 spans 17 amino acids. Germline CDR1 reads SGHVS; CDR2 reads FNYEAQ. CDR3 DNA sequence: TGTGCCAGCAGCTTAGCGAGGCTACCTAACCCCCGAGAGACCCAGTACTTC. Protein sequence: CASSLARLPNPRETQYF.

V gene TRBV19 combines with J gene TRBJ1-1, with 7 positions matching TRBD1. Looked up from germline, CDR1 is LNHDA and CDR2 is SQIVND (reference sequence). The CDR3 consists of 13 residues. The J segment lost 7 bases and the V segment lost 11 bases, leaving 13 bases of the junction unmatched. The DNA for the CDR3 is TGTGCCTCAAAGAAGGGGGCGGGTAGTGAAGCTTTCTTT. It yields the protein CASKKGAGSEAFF.

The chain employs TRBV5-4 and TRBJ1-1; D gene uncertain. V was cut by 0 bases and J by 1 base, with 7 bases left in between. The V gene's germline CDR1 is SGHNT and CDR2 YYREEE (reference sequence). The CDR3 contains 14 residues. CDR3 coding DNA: TGTGCCAGCAGCTTGGATTCGGGGAACACTGAAGCTTTCTTT. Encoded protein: CASSLDSGNTEAFF.

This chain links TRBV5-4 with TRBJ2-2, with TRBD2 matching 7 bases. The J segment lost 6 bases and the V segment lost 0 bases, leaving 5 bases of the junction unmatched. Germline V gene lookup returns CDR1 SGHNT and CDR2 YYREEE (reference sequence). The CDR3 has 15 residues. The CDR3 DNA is TGTGCCAGCAGCTTGGGACTAGCTATATCCGGGGAGCTGTTTTTT. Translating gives CASSLGLAISGELFF.

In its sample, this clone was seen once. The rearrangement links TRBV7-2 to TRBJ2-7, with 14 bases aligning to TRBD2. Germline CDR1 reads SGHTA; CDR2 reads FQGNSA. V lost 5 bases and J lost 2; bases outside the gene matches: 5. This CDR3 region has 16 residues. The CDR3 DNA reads TGTGCCAGCAGCACGGGACTAGCGGGGGAGGCCTACGAGCAGTACTTC. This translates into CASSTGLAGEAYEQYF.

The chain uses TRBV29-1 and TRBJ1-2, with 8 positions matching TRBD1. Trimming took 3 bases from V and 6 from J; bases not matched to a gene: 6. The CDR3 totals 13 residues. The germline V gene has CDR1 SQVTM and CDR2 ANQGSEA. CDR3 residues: CSVDGDRLDGYTF. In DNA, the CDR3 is TGCAGCGTTGATGGGGACAGGTTGGATGGCTACACCTTC. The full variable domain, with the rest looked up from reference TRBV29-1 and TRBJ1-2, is SAVISQKPSRDICQRGTSLTIQCQVDSQVTMMFWYRQQPGQSLTLIATANQGSEATYESGFVIDKFPISRPNLTFSTLTVSNMSPEDSSIYLCSVDGDRLDGYTFGSGTRLTVV.

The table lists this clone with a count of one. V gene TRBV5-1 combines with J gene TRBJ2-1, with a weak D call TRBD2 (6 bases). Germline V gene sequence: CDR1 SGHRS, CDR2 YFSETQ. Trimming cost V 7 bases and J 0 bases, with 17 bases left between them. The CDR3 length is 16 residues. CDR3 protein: CASGPRAGSSYNEQFF. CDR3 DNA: TGCGCCAGCGGCCCCCGGGCGGGGAGCTCCTACAATGAGCAGTTCTTC. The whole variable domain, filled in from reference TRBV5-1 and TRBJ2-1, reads KAGVTQTPRYLIKTRGQQVTLSCSPISGHRSVSWYQQTPGQGLQFLFEYFSETQRNKGNFPGRFSGRQFSNSRSEMNVSTLELGDSALYLCASGPRAGSSYNEQFFGPGTRLTVL.

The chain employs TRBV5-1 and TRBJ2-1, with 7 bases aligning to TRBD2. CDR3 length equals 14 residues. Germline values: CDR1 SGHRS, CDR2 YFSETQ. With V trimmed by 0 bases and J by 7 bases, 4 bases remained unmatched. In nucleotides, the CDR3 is TGCGCCAGCAGCTTGGAACTAGCGCGTAATGAGCAGTTCTTC. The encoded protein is CASSLELARNEQFF.

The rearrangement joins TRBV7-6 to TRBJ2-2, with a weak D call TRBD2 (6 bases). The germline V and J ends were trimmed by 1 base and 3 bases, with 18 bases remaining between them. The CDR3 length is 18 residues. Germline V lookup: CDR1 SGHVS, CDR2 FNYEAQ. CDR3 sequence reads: CASSLEGTLQSYTGELFF. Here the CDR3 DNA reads TGTGCCAGCAGCTTAGAAGGGACTTTACAGAGCTACACCGGGGAGCTGTTTTTT.

CDR3 in amino acids: CAISESGRFQETQYF. The CDR3 DNA reads as TGTGCCATCAGTGAGTCGGGACGGTTCCAAGAGACCCAGTACTTC. The V gene is TRBV10-3, the J gene TRBJ2-5, with D tentatively TRBD1 or TRBD2 (5 bases each). The CDR3 covers 15 residues. The V and J ends lost 0 bases and 1 base respectively, with 9 bases between them. In germline, CDR1 is ENHRY, CDR2 SYGVKD.

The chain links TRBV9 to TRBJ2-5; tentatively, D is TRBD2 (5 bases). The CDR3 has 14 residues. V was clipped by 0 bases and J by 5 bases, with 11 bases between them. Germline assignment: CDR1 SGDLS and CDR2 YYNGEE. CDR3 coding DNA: TGTGCCAGCAGCGTAGCTCGGGGAACCGAGACCCAGTACTTC. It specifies CASSVARGTETQYF.

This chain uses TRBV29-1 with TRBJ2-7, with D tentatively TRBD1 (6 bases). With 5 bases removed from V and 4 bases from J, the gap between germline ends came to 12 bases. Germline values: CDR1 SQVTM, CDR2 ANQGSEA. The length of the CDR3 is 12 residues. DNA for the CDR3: TGCAGCGTTCAGGGGCAGGGATACGAGCAGTACTTC. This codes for CSVQGQGYEQYF.

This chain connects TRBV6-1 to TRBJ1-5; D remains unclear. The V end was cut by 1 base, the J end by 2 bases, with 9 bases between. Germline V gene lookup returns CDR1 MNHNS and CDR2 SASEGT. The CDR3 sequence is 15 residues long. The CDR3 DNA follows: TGTGCCAGCAGTGAAGGTCATTGGGGCAATCAGCCCCAGCATTTT. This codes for CASSEGHWGNQPQHF.

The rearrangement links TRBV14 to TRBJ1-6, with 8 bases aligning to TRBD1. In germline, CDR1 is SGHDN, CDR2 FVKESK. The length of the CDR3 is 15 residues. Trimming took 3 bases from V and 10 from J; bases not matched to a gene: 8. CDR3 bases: TGTGCCAGCAGCCATTACAGGGGGTCGAACTCACCCCTCCACTTT. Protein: CASSHYRGSNSPLHF.

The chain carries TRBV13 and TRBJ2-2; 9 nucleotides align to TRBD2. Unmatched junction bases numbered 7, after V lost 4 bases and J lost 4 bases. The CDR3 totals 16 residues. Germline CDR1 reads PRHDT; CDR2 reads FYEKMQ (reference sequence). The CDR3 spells CASSSFSGGSTGELFF. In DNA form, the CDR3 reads TGTGCCAGCAGCTCCTTTAGCGGGGGCTCCACCGGGGAGCTGTTTTTT.

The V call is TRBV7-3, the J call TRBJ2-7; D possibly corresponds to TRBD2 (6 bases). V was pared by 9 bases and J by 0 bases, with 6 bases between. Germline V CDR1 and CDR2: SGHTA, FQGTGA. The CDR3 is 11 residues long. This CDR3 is CARGGSYEQYF. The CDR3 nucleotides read TGTGCCAGGGGGGGCTCCTACGAGCAGTACTTC.

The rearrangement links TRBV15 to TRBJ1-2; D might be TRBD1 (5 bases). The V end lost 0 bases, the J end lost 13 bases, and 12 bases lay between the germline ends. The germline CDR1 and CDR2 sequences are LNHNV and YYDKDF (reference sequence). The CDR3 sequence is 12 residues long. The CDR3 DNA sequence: TGTGCCACCAGCAGAGATCAATCAGGGTCCACCTTC. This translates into CATSRDQSGSTF.

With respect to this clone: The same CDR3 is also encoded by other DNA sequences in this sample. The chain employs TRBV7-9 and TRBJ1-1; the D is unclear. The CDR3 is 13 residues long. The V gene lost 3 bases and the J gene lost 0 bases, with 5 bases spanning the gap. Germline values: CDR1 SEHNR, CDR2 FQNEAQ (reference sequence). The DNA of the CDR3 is TGTGCCAGCAGCTTGGTTCTGAACACTGAAGCTTTCTTT. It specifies CASSLVLNTEAFF.

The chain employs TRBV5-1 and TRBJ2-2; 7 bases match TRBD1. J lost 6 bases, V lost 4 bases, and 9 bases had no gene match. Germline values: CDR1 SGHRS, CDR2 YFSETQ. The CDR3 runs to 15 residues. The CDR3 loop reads CASSPNRGRAGELFF. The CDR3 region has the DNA TGCGCCAGCAGCCCTAACAGGGGTCGGGCCGGGGAGCTGTTTTTT.

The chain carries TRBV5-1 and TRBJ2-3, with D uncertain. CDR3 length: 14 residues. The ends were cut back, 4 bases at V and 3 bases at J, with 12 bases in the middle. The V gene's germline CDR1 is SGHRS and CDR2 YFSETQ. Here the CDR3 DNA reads TGCGCCAGCAGCCCACTATCCGAGACAGATACGCAGTATTTT. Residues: CASSPLSETDTQYF.

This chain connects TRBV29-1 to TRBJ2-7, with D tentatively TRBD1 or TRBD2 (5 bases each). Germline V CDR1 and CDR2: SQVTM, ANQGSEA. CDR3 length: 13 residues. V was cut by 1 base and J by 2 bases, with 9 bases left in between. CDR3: CSVEGGRTYEQYF. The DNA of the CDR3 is TGCAGCGTTGAAGGGGGACGGACCTACGAGCAGTACTTC.

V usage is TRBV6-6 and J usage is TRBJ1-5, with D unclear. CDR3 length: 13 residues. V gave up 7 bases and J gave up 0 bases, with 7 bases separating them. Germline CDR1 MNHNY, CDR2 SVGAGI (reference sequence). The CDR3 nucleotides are TGTGCCAGCAAAGATAATAGCAATCAGCCCCAGCATTTT. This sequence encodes CASKDNSNQPQHF.

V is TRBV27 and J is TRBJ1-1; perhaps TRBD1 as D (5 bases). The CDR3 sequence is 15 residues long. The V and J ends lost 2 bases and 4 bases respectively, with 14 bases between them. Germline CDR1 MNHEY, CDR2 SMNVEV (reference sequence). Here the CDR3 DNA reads TGTGCCAGCAGTTTAGGTGAGGGGTGGACCACTGAAGCTTTCTTT. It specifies CASSLGEGWTTEAFF.

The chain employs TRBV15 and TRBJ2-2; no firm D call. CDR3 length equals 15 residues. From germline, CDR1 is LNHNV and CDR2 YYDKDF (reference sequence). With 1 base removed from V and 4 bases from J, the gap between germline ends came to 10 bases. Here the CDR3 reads CATSRVAGATGELFF. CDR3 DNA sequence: TGTGCCACCAGCAGAGTGGCAGGAGCCACCGGGGAGCTGTTTTTT.

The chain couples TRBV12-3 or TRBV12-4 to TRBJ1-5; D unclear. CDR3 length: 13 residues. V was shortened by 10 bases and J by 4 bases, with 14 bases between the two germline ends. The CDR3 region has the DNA TGTGCCACGCGATACGGTTTTAATCAGCCCCAGCATTTT. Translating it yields CATRYGFNQPQHF.